These T cell receptor beta chains were read from a single sample in a study of T cell changes during pregnancy in multiple sclerosis. Using immunoSEQ multiplex PCR, the repertoire was profiled, and TCRdb retains in-frame clones only, with some absent. The data contain about 56,000 clones, about 90% of them singletons. Source: CD4+ T cells from peripheral blood mononuclear cells, taken in the second trimester of pregnancy. Receptors were obtained from a female donor with multiple sclerosis, enrolled in a pregnancy study. CDR3s include the opening cysteine and the closing phenylalanine or tryptophan. Each record gives: D gene, clone size, V gene, J gene, CDR3 DNA, CDR3 protein. D genes are given only for firm matches. Where a row states a size, it is once, few, many or the class of an expanded clone; other rows omit it.

d_call: TRBD1
clone_size: .
v_call: TRBV19
j_call: TRBJ1-4
cdr3_nt: TGTGCCAGTAGTTCCTCCGACAGGGAAGAAAAACTGTTTTTT
cdr3_aa: CASSSSDREEKLFF

d_call: .
clone_size: .
v_call: TRBV9
j_call: TRBJ2-7
cdr3_nt: TGTGCCAGCAGCGTAGGGGGAGTTACCTACGAGCAGTACTTC
cdr3_aa: CASSVGGVTYEQYF

d_call: TRBD1
clone_size: .
v_call: TRBV19
j_call: TRBJ1-2
cdr3_nt: TGTGCCAGTAGTATAGCAGGGGGAATAGGAGGCTACACCTTC
cdr3_aa: CASSIAGGIGGYTF

d_call: .
clone_size: .
v_call: TRBV19
j_call: TRBJ2-5
cdr3_nt: TGTGCCAGTCGCGAGACTGGAAGGGAGACCCAGTACTTC
cdr3_aa: CASRETGRETQYF

d_call: TRBD2
clone_size: .
v_call: TRBV6-1
j_call: TRBJ2-2
cdr3_nt: TGTGCCAGCAGTGAATGGTCTAGCGGTGCGAACACCGGGGAGCTGTTTTTT
cdr3_aa: CASSEWSSGANTGELFF

d_call: TRBD2
clone_size: .
v_call: TRBV18
j_call: TRBJ2-3
cdr3_nt: TGTGCCAGCTCACCCGATGGACTAGCGGCAGATACGCAGTATTTT
cdr3_aa: CASSPDGLAADTQYF

d_call: .
clone_size: .
v_call: TRBV6-5
j_call: TRBJ1-1
cdr3_nt: TGTGCCAGCAGTTCACGGACAGCAAACACTGAAGCTTTCTTT
cdr3_aa: CASSSRTANTEAFF

d_call: TRBD2
clone_size: .
v_call: TRBV4-2
j_call: TRBJ2-1
cdr3_nt: TGTGCCAGCAGCCAAGAAAGGCTAGCGGGCTACAATGAGCAGTTCTTC
cdr3_aa: CASSQERLAGYNEQFF

d_call: .
clone_size: .
v_call: TRBV27
j_call: TRBJ2-4
cdr3_nt: TGTGCCAGCAGTCCTCGTAGGACTCTAGCCAAAAACATTCAGTACTTC
cdr3_aa: CASSPRRTLAKNIQYF

d_call: .
clone_size: .
v_call: TRBV25-1
j_call: TRBJ2-1
cdr3_nt: TGTGCCAGCAGGACCCCCGGTAGCGGACTTCTCAATGAGCAGTTCTTC
cdr3_aa: CASRTPGSGLLNEQFF

d_call: .
clone_size: once
v_call: TRBV6-5
j_call: TRBJ1-1
cdr3_nt: TGTGCCAGCAGTTCCCGGATGGGCGACACTGAAGCTTTCTTT
cdr3_aa: CASSSRMGDTEAFF

d_call: TRBD1
clone_size: .
v_call: TRBV13
j_call: TRBJ1-5
cdr3_nt: TGTGCCAGCGGCCCCTTACTAAGGGGGCGCAAGGGCAATCAGCCCCAGCATTTT
cdr3_aa: CASGPLLRGRKGNQPQHF

d_call: TRBD1
clone_size: .
v_call: TRBV7-2
j_call: TRBJ1-2
cdr3_nt: TGTGCCAGCAGCGGGACAGGGCACGGCTATGGCTACACCTTC
cdr3_aa: CASSGTGHGYGYTF

d_call: TRBD1
clone_size: .
v_call: TRBV28
j_call: TRBJ1-5
cdr3_nt: TGTGCCAGCACTAAAAAAGGGACAGGGTTCCCTCAGCCCCAGCATTTT
cdr3_aa: CASTKKGTGFPQPQHF

d_call: .
clone_size: .
v_call: TRBV7-9
j_call: TRBJ2-2
cdr3_nt: TGTGCCAGCAGCTTAGTGGCGGGACGGCCGAACACCGGGGAGCTGTTTTTT
cdr3_aa: CASSLVAGRPNTGELFF

d_call: .
clone_size: once
v_call: TRBV29-1
j_call: TRBJ2-1
cdr3_nt: TGCAGCGTTGTCGCGGGGAGCTCCTACAATGAGCAGTTCTTC
cdr3_aa: CSVVAGSSYNEQFF

d_call: .
clone_size: .
v_call: TRBV9
j_call: TRBJ2-7
cdr3_nt: TGTGCCAGCAGCCCGAAAGGACTCTCCTACGAGCAGTACTTC
cdr3_aa: CASSPKGLSYEQYF

d_call: .
clone_size: .
v_call: TRBV7-9
j_call: TRBJ2-7
cdr3_nt: TGTGCCAGCAGCCCCGACAGTGCCTACGAGCAGTACTTC
cdr3_aa: CASSPDSAYEQYF

d_call: TRBD1
clone_size: .
v_call: TRBV5-1
j_call: TRBJ2-3
cdr3_nt: TGCGCCAGCAGCTTGGGCCGCAGGGGGCGAAGCACAGATACGCAGTATTTT
cdr3_aa: CASSLGRRGRSTDTQYF

d_call: TRBD2
clone_size: .
v_call: TRBV30
j_call: TRBJ2-2
cdr3_nt: TGTGCCTGGAGTGCTCCCGGGACTACCGGCACCGGGGAGCTGTTTTTT
cdr3_aa: CAWSAPGTTGTGELFF

d_call: TRBD2
clone_size: .
v_call: TRBV2
j_call: TRBJ2-5
cdr3_nt: TGTGCCAGCAGTGACCTAAGACTAGCGGGGGGTTTGTCAGAGACCCAGTACTTC
cdr3_aa: CASSDLRLAGGLSETQYF

d_call: TRBD1
clone_size: .
v_call: TRBV5-4
j_call: TRBJ1-1
cdr3_nt: TGTGCCAGCAAAACACAGGGGGGCTCGATGGGTGAAGCTTTCTTT
cdr3_aa: CASKTQGGSMGEAFF

d_call: TRBD1
clone_size: .
v_call: TRBV5-8
j_call: TRBJ1-2
cdr3_nt: TGTGCCAGCAGCCCGGACAGGGGGCGCGTCTATGGCTACACCTTC
cdr3_aa: CASSPDRGRVYGYTF